The present TCR beta chain was sequenced within a study of blood T cell repertoires in COVID-19. Recovered participants had two consecutive negative NP/OP PCR tests, healthcare professional clearance, or symptom resolution. This clone was seen just once. Original handling: Reference gene primer amplification in the assay estimated nucleated cell counts. Clones were sequenced by immunoSEQ multiplex PCR, and TCRdb holds only the in-frame ones, with some missing. That table is the source of V, J and clone size, and D and trimming were worked out from the DNA. Of 250,000 to 350,000 clones in the sample, 70% to 90% were seen once. The sequence derives from a woman aged 25 to 39 who had recovered from COVID-19. Source material: PBMCs or T cells enriched from blood (not recorded which).

CDR3 amino acids: CASSQEEGRTARNYGYTF. For the CDR3, the DNA is TGCGCCAGCAGCCAAGAAGAGGGCAGAACCGCCCGCAACTATGGCTACACCTTC. The V gene is TRBV4-1, the J gene TRBJ1-2; D is uncertain. Germline assignment: CDR1 MGHRA and CDR2 YSYEKL. The V and J ends lost 0 bases and 2 bases respectively, with 19 bases between them. The CDR3 is made up of 18 amino acids.